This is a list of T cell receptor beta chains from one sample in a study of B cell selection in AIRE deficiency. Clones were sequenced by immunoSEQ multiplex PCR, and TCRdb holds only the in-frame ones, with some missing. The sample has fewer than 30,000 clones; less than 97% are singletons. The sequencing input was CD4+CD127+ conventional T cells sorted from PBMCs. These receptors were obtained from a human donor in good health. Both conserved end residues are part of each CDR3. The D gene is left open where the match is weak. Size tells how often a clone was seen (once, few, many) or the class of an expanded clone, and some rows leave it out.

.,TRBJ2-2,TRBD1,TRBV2,CASSAQGAGELFF,TGTGCCAGCAGCGCACAGGGGGCCGGGGAGCTGTTTTTT
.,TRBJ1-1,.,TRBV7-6,CASSLQLGDTEAFF,TGTGCCAGCAGTCTCCAGCTGGGGGACACTGAAGCTTTCTTT
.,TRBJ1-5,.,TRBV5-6,CASSLVGEQPQHF,TGTGCCAGCAGCTTGGTGGGTGAGCAGCCCCAGCATTTT
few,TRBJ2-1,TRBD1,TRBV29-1,CSVEVVEGAGYNEQFF,TGCAGCGTTGAAGTAGTAGAGGGGGCAGGCTACAATGAGCAGTTCTTC
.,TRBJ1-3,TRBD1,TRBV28,CASSLRPKTGGRFSDSGNTIYF,TGTGCCAGCAGCCTAAGGCCCAAAACAGGGGGTAGGTTTTCAGACTCTGGAAACACCATATATTTT
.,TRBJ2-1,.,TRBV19,CASSINSYNEQFF,TGTGCCAGTAGTATCAACTCCTACAATGAGCAGTTCTTC
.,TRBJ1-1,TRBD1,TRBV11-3,CASSSGQGGMTEAFF,TGTGCCAGCAGCTCAGGACAGGGAGGGATGACTGAAGCTTTCTTT
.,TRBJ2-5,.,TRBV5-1,CASSGRRQETQYF,TGCGCCAGCAGCGGCAGGAGGCAAGAGACCCAGTACTTC
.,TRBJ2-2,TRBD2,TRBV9,CASSASGSYTGELFF,TGTGCCAGCAGCGCTAGCGGGAGCTACACCGGGGAGCTGTTTTTT
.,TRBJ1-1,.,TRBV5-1,CASSLGAQGRANTEAFF,TGCGCCAGCAGCTTGGGGGCCCAGGGGCGGGCGAACACTGAAGCTTTCTTT
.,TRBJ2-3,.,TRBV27,CASSFWGSADTQYF,TGTGCCAGCAGTTTTTGGGGGAGCGCAGATACGCAGTATTTT